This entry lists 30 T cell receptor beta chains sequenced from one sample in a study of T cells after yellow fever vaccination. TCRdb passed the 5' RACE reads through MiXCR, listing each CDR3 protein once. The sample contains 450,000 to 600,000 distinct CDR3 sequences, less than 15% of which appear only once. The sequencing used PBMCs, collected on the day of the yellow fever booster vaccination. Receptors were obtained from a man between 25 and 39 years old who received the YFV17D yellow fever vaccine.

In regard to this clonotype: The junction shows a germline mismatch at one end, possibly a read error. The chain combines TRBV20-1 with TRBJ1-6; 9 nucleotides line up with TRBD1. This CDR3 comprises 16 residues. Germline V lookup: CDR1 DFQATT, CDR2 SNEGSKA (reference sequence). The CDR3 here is CCAPAGQGSYNSPLHF. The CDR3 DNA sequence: TGCTGTGCCCCGGCGGGACAGGGTTCCTATAATTCACCCCTCCACTTT.

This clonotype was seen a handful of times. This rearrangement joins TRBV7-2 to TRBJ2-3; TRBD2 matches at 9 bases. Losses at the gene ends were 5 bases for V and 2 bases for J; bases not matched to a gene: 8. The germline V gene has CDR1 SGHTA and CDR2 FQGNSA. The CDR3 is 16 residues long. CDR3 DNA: TGTGCCAGCAGCCCCCCACTAGCGGGTTTCACAGATACGCAGTATTTT. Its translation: CASSPPLAGFTDTQYF.

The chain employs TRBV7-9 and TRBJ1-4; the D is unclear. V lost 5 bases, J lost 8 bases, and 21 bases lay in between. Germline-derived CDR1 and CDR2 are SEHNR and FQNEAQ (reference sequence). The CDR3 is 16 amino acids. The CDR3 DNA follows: TGTGCCAGCAGCCCCCCCGGGGTCCCGGTCGGCGAAAAACTGTTTTTT. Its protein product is CASSPPGVPVGEKLFF.

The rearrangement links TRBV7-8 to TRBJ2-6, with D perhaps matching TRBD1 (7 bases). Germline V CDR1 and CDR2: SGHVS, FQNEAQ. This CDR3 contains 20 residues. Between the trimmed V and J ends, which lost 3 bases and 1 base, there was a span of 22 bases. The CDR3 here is CASSLQMTGRRVSGANVLTF. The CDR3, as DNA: TGTGCCAGCAGCTTGCAAATGACAGGGAGGAGAGTATCTGGGGCCAACGTCCTGACTTTC.

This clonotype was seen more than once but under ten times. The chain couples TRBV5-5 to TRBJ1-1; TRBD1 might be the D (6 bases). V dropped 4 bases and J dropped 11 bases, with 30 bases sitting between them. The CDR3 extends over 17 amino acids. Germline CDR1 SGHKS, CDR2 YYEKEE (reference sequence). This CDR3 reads CASSAPGHSKAQRWAFF. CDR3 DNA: TGTGCCAGCAGCGCCCCGGGACACTCGAAGGCACAACGCTGGGCTTTCTTT.

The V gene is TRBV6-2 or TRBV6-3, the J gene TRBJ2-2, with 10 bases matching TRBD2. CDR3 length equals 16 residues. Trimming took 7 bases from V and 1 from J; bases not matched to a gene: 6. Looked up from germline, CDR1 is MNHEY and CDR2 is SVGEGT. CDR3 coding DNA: TGTGCCAGCACCACGACTAGCGGGCAGAACACCGGGGAGCTGTTTTTT. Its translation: CASTTTSGQNTGELFF.

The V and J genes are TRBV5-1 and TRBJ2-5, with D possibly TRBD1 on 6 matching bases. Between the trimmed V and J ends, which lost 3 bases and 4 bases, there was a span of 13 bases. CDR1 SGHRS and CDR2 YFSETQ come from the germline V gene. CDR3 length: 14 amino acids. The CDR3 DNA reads TGCGCCAGCAGCTCCATACAGGGTATAGAGACCCAGTACTTC. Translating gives CASSSIQGIETQYF.

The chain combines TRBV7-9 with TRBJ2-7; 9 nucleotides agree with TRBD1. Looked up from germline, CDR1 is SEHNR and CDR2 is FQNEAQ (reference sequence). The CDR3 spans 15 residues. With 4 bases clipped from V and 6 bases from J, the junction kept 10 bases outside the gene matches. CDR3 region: CASSSTEDRGGEQYF. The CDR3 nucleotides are TGTGCCAGCAGCTCGACCGAGGACAGGGGTGGCGAGCAGTACTTC. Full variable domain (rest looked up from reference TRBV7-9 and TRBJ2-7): DTGVSQNPRHKITKRGQNVTFRCDPISEHNRLYWYRQTLGQGPEFLTYFQNEAQLEKSRLLSDRFSAERPKGSFSTLEIQRTEQGDSAMYLCASSSTEDRGGEQYFGPGTRLTVT.

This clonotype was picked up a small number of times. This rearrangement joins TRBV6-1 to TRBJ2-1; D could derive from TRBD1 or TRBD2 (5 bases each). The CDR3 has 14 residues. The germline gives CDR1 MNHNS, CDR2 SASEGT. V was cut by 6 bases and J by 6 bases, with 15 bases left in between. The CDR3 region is CASRGPGTVNEQFF. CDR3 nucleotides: TGTGCCAGCAGAGGCCCCGGGACGGTCAATGAGCAGTTCTTC.

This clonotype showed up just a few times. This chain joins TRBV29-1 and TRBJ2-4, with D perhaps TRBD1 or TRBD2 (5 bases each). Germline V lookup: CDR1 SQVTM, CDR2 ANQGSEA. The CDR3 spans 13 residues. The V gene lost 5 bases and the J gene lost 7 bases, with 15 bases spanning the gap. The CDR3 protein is CSVRLGTGNIQYF. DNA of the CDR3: TGCAGCGTTCGCTTAGGGACCGGGAACATTCAGTACTTC. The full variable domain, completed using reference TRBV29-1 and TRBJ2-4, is SAVISQKPSRDICQRGTSLTIQCQVDSQVTMMFWYRQQPGQSLTLIATANQGSEATYESGFVIDKFPISRPNLTFSTLTVSNMSPEDSSIYLCSVRLGTGNIQYFGAGTRLSVL.

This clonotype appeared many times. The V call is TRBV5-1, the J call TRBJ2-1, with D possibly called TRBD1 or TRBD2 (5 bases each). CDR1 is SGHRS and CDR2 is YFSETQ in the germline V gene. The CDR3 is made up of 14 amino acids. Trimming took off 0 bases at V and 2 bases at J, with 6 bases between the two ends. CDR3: CASSLEGPYNEQFF. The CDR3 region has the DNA TGCGCCAGCAGCTTGGAGGGACCCTACAATGAGCAGTTCTTC.

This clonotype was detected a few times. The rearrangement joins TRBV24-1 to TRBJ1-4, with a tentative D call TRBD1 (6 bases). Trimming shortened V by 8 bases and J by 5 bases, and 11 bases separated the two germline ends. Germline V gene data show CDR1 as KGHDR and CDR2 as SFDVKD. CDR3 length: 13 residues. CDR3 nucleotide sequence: TGTGCCACCATCGGACAGAAAAATGAAAAACTGTTTTTT. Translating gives CATIGQKNEKLFF.

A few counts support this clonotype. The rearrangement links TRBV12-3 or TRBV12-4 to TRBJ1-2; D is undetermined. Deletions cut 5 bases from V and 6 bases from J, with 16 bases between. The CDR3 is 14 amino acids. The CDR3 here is CASSLGLLLDGYTF. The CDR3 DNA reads TGTGCCAGCAGTCTCGGCCTATTGTTGGATGGCTACACCTTC.

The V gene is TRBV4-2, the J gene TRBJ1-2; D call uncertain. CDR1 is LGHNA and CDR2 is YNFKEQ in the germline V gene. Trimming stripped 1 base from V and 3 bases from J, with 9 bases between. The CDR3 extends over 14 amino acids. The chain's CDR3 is CASSQGQEDYGYTF. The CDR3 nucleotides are TGTGCCAGCAGCCAAGGTCAGGAGGACTATGGCTACACCTTC.

CDR3 coding DNA: TGTGCCAGCAGCCCACCCCCGCGGGGAGGGCACATGGATACGCAGTATTTT. It codes for CASSPPPRGGHMDTQYF. J is TRBJ2-3 and V is TRBV6-1, with 7 bases identical to TRBD2. This CDR3 spans 17 amino acids. Trimming removed 6 bases from V and 6 bases from J; junction bases left unmatched: 18. Per germline, CDR1 MNHNS and CDR2 SASEGT.

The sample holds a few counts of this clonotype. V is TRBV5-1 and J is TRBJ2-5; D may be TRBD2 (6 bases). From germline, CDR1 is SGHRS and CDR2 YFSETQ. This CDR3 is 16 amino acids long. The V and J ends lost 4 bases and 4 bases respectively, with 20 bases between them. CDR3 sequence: CASSMGYLGGGETQYF. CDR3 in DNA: TGCGCCAGCAGCATGGGATATCTGGGGGGAGGAGAGACCCAGTACTTC.

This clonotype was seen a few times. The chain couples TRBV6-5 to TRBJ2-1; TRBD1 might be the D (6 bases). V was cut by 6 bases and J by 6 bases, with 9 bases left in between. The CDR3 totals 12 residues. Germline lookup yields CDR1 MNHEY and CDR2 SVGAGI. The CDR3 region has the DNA TGTGCCAGCAGCCGGACAGTCAATGAGCAGTTCTTC. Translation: CASSRTVNEQFF.

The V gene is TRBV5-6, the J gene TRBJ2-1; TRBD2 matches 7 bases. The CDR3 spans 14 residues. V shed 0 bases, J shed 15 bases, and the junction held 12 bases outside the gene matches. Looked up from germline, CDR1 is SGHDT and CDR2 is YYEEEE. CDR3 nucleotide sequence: TGTGCCAGCAGCTTGGCCCGGGGGGACTCCAACCTGTTCTTC. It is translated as CASSLARGDSNLFF.

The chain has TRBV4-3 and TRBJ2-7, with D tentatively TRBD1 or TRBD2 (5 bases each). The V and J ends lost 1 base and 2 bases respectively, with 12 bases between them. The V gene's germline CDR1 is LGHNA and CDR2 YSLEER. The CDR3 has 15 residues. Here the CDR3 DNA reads TGCGCCAGCAGCCAAGGGGCAGGGAGCCCCTACGAGCAGTACTTC. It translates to CASSQGAGSPYEQYF.

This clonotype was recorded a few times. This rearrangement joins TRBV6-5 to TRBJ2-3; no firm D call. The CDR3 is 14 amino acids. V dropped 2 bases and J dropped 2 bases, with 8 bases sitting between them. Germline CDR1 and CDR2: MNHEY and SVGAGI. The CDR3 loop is CASSYTTFTDTQYF. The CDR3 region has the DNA TGTGCCAGCAGTTACACGACTTTCACAGATACGCAGTATTTT.

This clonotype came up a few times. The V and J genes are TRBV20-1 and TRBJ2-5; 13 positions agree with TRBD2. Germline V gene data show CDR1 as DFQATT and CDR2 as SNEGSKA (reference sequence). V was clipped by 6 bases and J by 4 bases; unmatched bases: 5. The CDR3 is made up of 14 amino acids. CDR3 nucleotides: TGCAGTGCCAGGACTAGCGGGAGCTTAGAGACCCAGTACTTC. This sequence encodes CSARTSGSLETQYF.

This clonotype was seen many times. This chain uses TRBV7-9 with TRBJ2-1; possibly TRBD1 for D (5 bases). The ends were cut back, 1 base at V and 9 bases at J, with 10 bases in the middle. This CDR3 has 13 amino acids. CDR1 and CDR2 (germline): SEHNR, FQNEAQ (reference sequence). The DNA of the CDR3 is TGTGCCAGCAGCTTAGAGGGGCTAAGTGAGCAGTTCTTC. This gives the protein CASSLEGLSEQFF.

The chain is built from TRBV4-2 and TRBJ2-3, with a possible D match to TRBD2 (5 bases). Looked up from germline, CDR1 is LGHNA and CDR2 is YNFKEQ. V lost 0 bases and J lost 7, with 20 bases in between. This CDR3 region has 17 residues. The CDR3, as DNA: TGTGCCAGCAGCCAAGATAGCCAGCGTGTCCCGGGGTATACGCAGTATTTT. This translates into CASSQDSQRVPGYTQYF.

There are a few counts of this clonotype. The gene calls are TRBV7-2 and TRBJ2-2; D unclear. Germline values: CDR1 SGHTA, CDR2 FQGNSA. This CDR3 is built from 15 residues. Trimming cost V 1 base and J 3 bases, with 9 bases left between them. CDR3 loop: CASSLVRRYTGELFF. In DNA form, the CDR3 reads TGTGCCAGCAGCTTAGTTAGGCGGTACACCGGGGAGCTGTTTTTT. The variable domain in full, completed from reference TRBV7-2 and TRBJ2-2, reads GAGVSQSPSNKVTEKGKDVELRCDPISGHTALYWYRQSLGQGLEFLIYFQGNSAPDKSGLPSDRFSAERTGGSVSTLTIQRTQQEDSAVYLCASSLVRRYTGELFFGEGSRLTVL.

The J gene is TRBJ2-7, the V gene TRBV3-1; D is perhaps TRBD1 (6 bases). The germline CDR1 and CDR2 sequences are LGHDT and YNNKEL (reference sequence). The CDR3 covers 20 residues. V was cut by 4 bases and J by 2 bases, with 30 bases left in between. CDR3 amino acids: CASSLKPSGSLGTTTYEQYF. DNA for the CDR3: TGTGCCAGCAGCCTCAAACCTTCCGGGTCTTTGGGGACAACCACCTACGAGCAGTACTTC.

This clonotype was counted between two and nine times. CDR3 protein: CAWSVLAGYNEQFF. For the CDR3, the DNA is TGTGCCTGGAGTGTTCTAGCGGGATACAATGAGCAGTTCTTC. V is TRBV30 and J is TRBJ2-1; 9 nucleotides line up with TRBD2. CDR1 is GTSNPN and CDR2 is SVGIG in the germline V gene (reference sequence). J lost 4 bases, V lost 0 bases, and 1 base had no gene match. CDR3 length equals 14 residues. The complete variable domain, with remaining parts taken from reference TRBV30 and TRBJ2-1, reads SQTIHQWPATLVQPVGSPLSLECTVEGTSNPNLYWYRQAAGRGLQLLFYSVGIGQISSEVPQNLSASRPQDRQFILSSKKLLLSDSGFYLCAWSVLAGYNEQFFGPGTRLTVL.

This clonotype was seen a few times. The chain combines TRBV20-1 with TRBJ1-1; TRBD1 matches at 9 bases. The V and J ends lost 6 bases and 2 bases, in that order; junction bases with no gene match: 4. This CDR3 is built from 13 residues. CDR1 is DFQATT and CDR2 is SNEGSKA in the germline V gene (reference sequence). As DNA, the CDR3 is TGCAGTGCCGGAACAGGGGGCAACACTGAAGCTTTCTTT. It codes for CSAGTGGNTEAFF.

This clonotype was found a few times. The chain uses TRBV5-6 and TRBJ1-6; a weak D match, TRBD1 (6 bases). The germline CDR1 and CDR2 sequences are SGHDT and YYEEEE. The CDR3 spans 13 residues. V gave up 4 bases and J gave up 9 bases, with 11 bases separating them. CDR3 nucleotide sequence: TGTGCCAGCAGCCGACAGGTAGCTTCACCCCTCCACTTT. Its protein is CASSRQVASPLHF.

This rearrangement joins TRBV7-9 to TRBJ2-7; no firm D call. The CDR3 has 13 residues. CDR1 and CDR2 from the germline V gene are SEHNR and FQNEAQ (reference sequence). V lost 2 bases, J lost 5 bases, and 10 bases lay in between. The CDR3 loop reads CASSLIGPHEQYF. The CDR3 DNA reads TGTGCCAGCAGCTTAATAGGGCCCCACGAGCAGTACTTC.

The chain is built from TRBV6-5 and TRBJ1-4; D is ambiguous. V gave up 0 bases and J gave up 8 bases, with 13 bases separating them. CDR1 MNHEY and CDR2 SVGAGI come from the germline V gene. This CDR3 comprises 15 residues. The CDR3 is CASSYSAGVYEKLFF. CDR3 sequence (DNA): TGTGCCAGCAGTTACTCGGCGGGTGTTTACGAAAAACTGTTTTTT.